The rows below give T cell receptor beta chains drawn from one sample of a study of T cell repertoires in cytomegalovirus infection. Each CDR3 protein gets one entry after TCRdb re-called the reads with MiXCR. The profile shows around 540,000 distinct CDR3 sequences, roughly a third of them singletons. No antigens are known for them. The sequences come from cultured PBMCs, collected from culture after CMV antigen stimulation. The receptor set was obtained from a human donor in good health (CMV status not recorded). Some clones in this sample may be carry-over from other donors' samples. Both conserved end residues are part of each CDR3. The D gene is left open where the match is weak. Clone size is stated in some rows and not others, as once, few, many or a class when expanded.

j_call	clone_size	d_call	v_call	cdr3_nt	cdr3_aa
TRBJ2-3	.	.	TRBV28	TGTGCCAGCAGGAGAGCGGGCACAGATACGCAGTATTTT	CASRRAGTDTQYF
TRBJ1-1	.	.	TRBV5-5	TGTGCCAGCAGCTTGGCCCCTGCGGGCATGAGGCCGAACACTGAAGCTTTCTTT	CASSLAPAGMRPNTEAFF
TRBJ1-5	.	.	TRBV4-1	TGCGCCAGCAGCCCGACAGAATATAGCAATCAGCCCCAGCATTTT	CASSPTEYSNQPQHF
TRBJ2-6	.	.	TRBV11-2	TGTGCCAGCAAGAGGGTCTCTGGGGCCAACGTCCTGACTTTC	CASKRVSGANVLTF
TRBJ2-1	.	TRBD2	TRBV19	TGTGCCAGTAGTGCACCTAGCGGGACCAGGGGGTCCTACAATGAGCAGTTCTTC	CASSAPSGTRGSYNEQFF
TRBJ2-3	.	.	TRBV7-1	TGTGCCAGCAGCCAATGGACGCACCCAAGCACAGATACGCAGTATTTT	CASSQWTHPSTDTQYF
TRBJ1-5	.	TRBD1	TRBV7-9	TGTGCCAGCAGCCCTCAGGGGGCGCCCCGGAATCAGCCCCAGCATTTT	CASSPQGAPRNQPQHF
TRBJ2-1	many	TRBD1	TRBV6-1	TGTGCCAGCAGCCCTGACAGGGTAAGGTACAATGAGCAGTTCTTC	CASSPDRVRYNEQFF
TRBJ2-7	few	.	TRBV4-1	TGCGCCAGCAGCCAAGTTCGGAGCTCCTACGAGCAGTACTTC	CASSQVRSSYEQYF
TRBJ2-1	.	.	TRBV10-1	TGCGCCAGCAGTGCGTCCCTCGCCAATGAGCAGTTCTTC	CASSASLANEQFF
TRBJ2-7	.	TRBD2	TRBV19	TGTGCCAGTAGAAAACAGCCGGGACTAGCGGGAGATGAGCAGTACTTC	CASRKQPGLAGDEQYF
TRBJ2-5	.	.	TRBV27	TGTGCCAGCAGTCCCCCCGGAGCTGGACAAGAGACCCAGTACTTC	CASSPPGAGQETQYF
TRBJ2-1	.	TRBD2	TRBV20-1	TGCAGTGCTAGAGGGACTAGCGCCAACAATGAGCAGTTCTTC	CSARGTSANNEQFF
TRBJ2-1	.	TRBD2	TRBV28	TGTGCCAGCAGTTTCGGTGGGAGGGCACAGTTCTTC	CASSFGGRAQFF
TRBJ2-1	few	TRBD1	TRBV7-9	TGTGCCAGCAGCGTCCGGGACAGGGTTCCCAATGAGCAGTTCTTC	CASSVRDRVPNEQFF
TRBJ2-3	.	.	TRBV20-1	TGCAGTGCTAGGAAGATCGGCTTGACAGATACGCAGTATTTT	CSARKIGLTDTQYF
TRBJ2-1	few	.	TRBV29-1	TGCAGCGCCCCGGGTCAGCCGGGTGAGCAGTTCTTC	CSAPGQPGEQFF
TRBJ1-1	few	.	TRBV19	TGTGCCAGCCGAGGGAGGTCAGACACTGAAGCTTTCTTT	CASRGRSDTEAFF
TRBJ2-7	.	.	TRBV12-5	TGTGCTAGTGGTTTGGCGGACAGCTACGAGCAGTACTTC	CASGLADSYEQYF
TRBJ1-5	few	.	TRBV7-8	TGTGCCAGCAGCTTAGAGGGGGGGAATGGCAATCAGCCCCAGCATTTT	CASSLEGGNGNQPQHF
TRBJ1-1	few	.	TRBV7-4	TGTGCCAGCAGCTTAGTGAGCTGGGGAAGAGGCACTGAAGCTTTCTTT	CASSLVSWGRGTEAFF
TRBJ2-3	.	TRBD2	TRBV7-2	TGTGCCAGCAGGAGGACTAGCGGGTTCTCAGATACGCAGTATTTT	CASRRTSGFSDTQYF
TRBJ2-7	.	TRBD2	TRBV4-2	TGTGCCAGCAGCCAAGATCGGCTAGCGGGAGTGGGTGAGCAGTACTTC	CASSQDRLAGVGEQYF
TRBJ2-1	.	.	TRBV7-6	TGTGCCAGCAGCACCTCGACTAGCAATGAGCAGTTCTTC	CASSTSTSNEQFF
TRBJ2-1	.	.	TRBV9	TGTGCCAGCAGTCAAAGTGGGGCCGAGCAGTTCTTC	CASSQSGAEQFF
TRBJ1-4	.	.	TRBV18	TGTGCCAGCTCCCGGGGCCGGGACGAAAAACTGTTTTTT	CASSRGRDEKLFF
TRBJ2-3	.	TRBD1	TRBV10-2	TGCGCCAGCAGTGTTCCCGAATTACAGGGGGCTGACGCAGATACGCAGTATTTT	CASSVPELQGADADTQYF
TRBJ2-7	.	TRBD1	TRBV6-6	TGTGCCAGCAGTTTTGGGACAGGCGTCTCCTACGAGCAGTACTTC	CASSFGTGVSYEQYF
TRBJ1-5	.	.	TRBV6-4	TGTGCCAGCACCTCCCGGGCGGTTTATAGCAATCAGCCCCAGCATTTT	CASTSRAVYSNQPQHF
TRBJ2-5	.	.	TRBV7-3	TGTGCCAGCAGCCCGATAGATCTCGAAGAGACCCAGTACTTC	CASSPIDLEETQYF
TRBJ1-5	.	.	TRBV12-3/TRBV12-4	TGTGCCAGCAGTTTAGCCCACCTCTACCGGCAGAATAGCAATCAGCCCCAGCATTTT	CASSLAHLYRQNSNQPQHF
TRBJ2-2	.	TRBD2	TRBV12-3/TRBV12-4	TGTGCCAGCAGCGGGAGGGCCAGGACCGGGGAGCTGTTTTTT	CASSGRARTGELFF
TRBJ2-1	.	.	TRBV29-1	TGCAGCGGGGGTTCCCAAGGGGGAAATGAGCAGTTCTTC	CSGGSQGGNEQFF
TRBJ1-1	.	.	TRBV4-1	TGCGCCAGCAGCCAGGGGCTCACTGAAGCTTTCTTT	CASSQGLTEAFF
TRBJ2-3	few	.	TRBV2	TGTGCGATCGAGCAGGGGAGCACAGATACGCAGTATTTT	CAIEQGSTDTQYF
TRBJ2-2	.	.	TRBV6-4	TGTGCCAGCAGTGATGGGACTCAGGCCGGGGAGCTGTTTTTT	CASSDGTQAGELFF
TRBJ2-3	few	TRBD2	TRBV29-1	TGCAGCGTTGAACTAGCGGGAGATACGCAGTATTTT	CSVELAGDTQYF
TRBJ2-5	.	.	TRBV6-5	TGTGCCAGCAGTTACGTACGGGGGCTGATGGAGACCCAGTACTTC	CASSYVRGLMETQYF
TRBJ2-3	.	TRBD1	TRBV7-9	TGTGCCAGCAGCTTATTAGGACAGGGGTCAGATACGCAGTATTTT	CASSLLGQGSDTQYF
TRBJ1-1	.	TRBD1	TRBV7-9	TGTGCCAGCAGCCCCAGGGGGCGGATCACTGAAGCTTTCTTT	CASSPRGRITEAFF
TRBJ1-2	.	.	TRBV19	TGTGCCAGTAGTATTGTCGGGGTGGGGAACTATGGCTACACCTTC	CASSIVGVGNYGYTF
TRBJ1-2	.	TRBD1	TRBV20-1	TGCAGTGCTAGAGATCCCGGACAGGGTATCTATGGCTACACCTTC	CSARDPGQGIYGYTF
TRBJ2-3	few	.	TRBV4-1	TGCGCCAGCAGCCAAGACCGGACAGTAACAGATACGCAGTATTTT	CASSQDRTVTDTQYF
TRBJ2-7	.	.	TRBV30	TGTGCCTTGGAAAAGGGGGAGAGGTACGAGCAGTACTTC	CALEKGERYEQYF
TRBJ2-3	few	TRBD2	TRBV6-2/TRBV6-3	TGTGCCAGCAGCTCCCCAGCGGGACCCTGGGAGCAGTATTTT	CASSSPAGPWEQYF
TRBJ1-6	.	TRBD1	TRBV10-3	TGTGCCATCAGTGAGTCAGGGGGCTCTGGTAATTCACCCCTCCACTTT	CAISESGGSGNSPLHF
TRBJ1-1	.	.	TRBV3-1	TGTGCCAGCAGCCAAAACGAGAACACTGAAGCTTTCTTT	CASSQNENTEAFF
TRBJ2-1	.	.	TRBV29-1	TGCAGCGTTGAGGGGGCAGGGGCCTACAATGAGCAGTTCTTC	CSVEGAGAYNEQFF
TRBJ2-7	few	TRBD2	TRBV7-2	TGTGCCAGCAGCGCGGGACTAGCGGGCGAGCAGTACTTC	CASSAGLAGEQYF
TRBJ1-1	.	.	TRBV7-2	TGTGCCAGCAGCTTCGCCCTCAGGGCGGTCACTGAAGCTTTCTTT	CASSFALRAVTEAFF
TRBJ1-2	.	.	TRBV19	TGTGCCAGTGGGAGACGGAATAACTATGGCTACACCTTC	CASGRRNNYGYTF
TRBJ2-5	.	TRBD2	TRBV20-1	TGCAGTGCTAGAGATCTTCTAGCGGGAGTTGAGACCCAGTACTTC	CSARDLLAGVETQYF
TRBJ1-1	.	.	TRBV9	TGTGCCAGCAGCGTAGGGCTCAAGAACACTGAAGCTTTCTTT	CASSVGLKNTEAFF
TRBJ1-4	.	TRBD1	TRBV29-1	TGCAGCGTACCGGGGACAGGGGGCGGAAATGAAAAACTGTTTTTT	CSVPGTGGGNEKLFF
TRBJ1-4	.	.	TRBV12-3/TRBV12-4	TGTGCCAGCAAGGGGGTTATTGCAACTAATGAAAAACTGTTTTTT	CASKGVIATNEKLFF
TRBJ2-3	many	TRBD2	TRBV7-8	TGTGCCAGCAGCTTAGTAGGACTAGCGGGCACAGATACGCAGTATTTT	CASSLVGLAGTDTQYF